The rows below give T cell receptor beta chains drawn from one sample of a study. MiXCR, run by TCRdb on the RT-PCR reads, gives a single entry per CDR3 protein. The table records about 700,000 distinct CDR3 sequences, about 14% of them present only once. Sequencing used memory CD4+ T cells from blood. Every receptor here comes from a female donor in good health, serving as a healthy control. Each CDR3 is given with its conserved first and last residue. Not all rows give a size; the values are once, few, many and, for expanded clones, a class.

cdr3_length	clone_size	v_call	j_call	cdr3_aa
17	-	TRBV11-2	TRBJ2-2	CASSSGQGSRRGRELFF
13	few	TRBV28	TRBJ2-1	CALSQQPYNEQFF
14	-	TRBV20-1	TRBJ1-4	CSATPTGIGEKLFF
15	many	TRBV5-1	TRBJ2-1	CASSLALAGVHEQFF
15	few	TRBV20-1	TRBJ2-1	CSVAGGPRTYNEQFF
15	few	TRBV27	TRBJ2-3	CASSLRQGIKDTQYF
15	-	TRBV4-2	TRBJ1-1	CASSSILLGDTEAFF
14	few	TRBV6-5	TRBJ1-5	CASKRTGMDQPQHF
15	-	TRBV7-3	TRBJ2-7	CASSLTPGSSYEQYF
14	many	TRBV5-1	TRBJ2-1	CASSLPQETNEQFF
16	-	TRBV28	TRBJ1-6	CASSPGLRGGRSPLHF
14	-	TRBV5-1	TRBJ2-7	CACHRTSGAYEQYF
14	few	TRBV9	TRBJ2-1	CASSPRVSYNEQFF
13	-	TRBV6-5	TRBJ2-7	CASSRTGRNEQYF
12	-	TRBV6-5	TRBJ2-7	CASSYRTGEQYF
15	few	TRBV5-1	TRBJ2-2	CASQRQGRSTGELFF
14	-	TRBV3-2	TRBJ2-5	CASSQGLVGETQYF
14	many	TRBV7-2	TRBJ2-2	CASSLVGNTGELFF
14	-	TRBV12-3/TRBV12-4	TRBJ1-4	CASSLSQSNEKLFF
16	-	TRBV4-2	TRBJ1-3	CASSQAGISSGNTIYF
15	many	TRBV4-3	TRBJ2-7	CASSQVKGASYEQYF
19	-	TRBV15	TRBJ2-4	CATSRTLQGSRMAKNIQYF
15	few	TRBV18	TRBJ2-1	CASHPHAGGYNEQFF
12	once	TRBV28	TRBJ1-2	CGLGGKVYGYTF
12	-	TRBV20-1	TRBJ2-1	CSEQGVNNEQFF
15	many	TRBV10-3	TRBJ2-1	CAISERSGGGNEQFF
14	many	TRBV7-7	TRBJ2-7	CASSLQAGAEEQYF